The 21 T cell receptor beta chains in this list originate from one sample, sequenced in a study of blood T cells in healthy people across ages. A second about 6 to 11 cycle PCR used barcoded and J-beta primers. MiXCR was run by TCRdb on the 5' RACE reads, yielding one entry per CDR3 protein. The sample has hundreds of thousands of distinct CDR3 sequences; about 30% are singletons. The sample was blood. All receptors come from a woman over 75 in good health.

There are a few counts of this clonotype. The chain employs TRBV20-1 and TRBJ1-1; 11 bases are a match to TRBD1. This CDR3 is built from 15 residues. The V and J ends lost 4 bases and 2 bases, in that order; junction bases with no gene match: 6. Germline V lookup: CDR1 DFQATT, CDR2 SNEGSKA (reference sequence). DNA of the CDR3: TGCAGTGCTAAAGGGACAGGGGGACAAAACACTGAAGCTTTCTTT. Its translation is CSAKGTGGQNTEAFF.

CDR3 DNA sequence: TGCAGTGCTACGCAAGAGACCCAGTACTTC. The encoded protein is CSATQETQYF. The chain carries TRBV20-1 and TRBJ2-4; D is ambiguous. The J call may be mistaken, given a closer DNA end match to TRBJ2-5. Germline lookup yields CDR1 DFQATT and CDR2 SNEGSKA (reference sequence). The CDR3 is 10 residues long.

In nucleotides, the CDR3 is TGTGCCAGCAGCTCCCCCCGCAGGGGAGGGATACGTGAGCAGTACTTC. It is translated as CASSSPRRGGIREQYF. V is TRBV5-6 and J is TRBJ2-7; possible D gene TRBD2, 7 bases. Looked up from germline, CDR1 is SGHDT and CDR2 is YYEEEE. Between the trimmed V and J ends, which lost 3 bases and 7 bases, there was a span of 23 bases. This CDR3 spans 16 amino acids.

This clonotype was picked up many times. V gene TRBV3-1 combines with J gene TRBJ2-5; possibly TRBD1 for D (6 bases). Trimming stripped 2 bases from V and 3 bases from J, with 10 bases between. The length of the CDR3 is 14 residues. CDR1 is LGHDT, CDR2 YNNKEL, per germline (reference sequence). The CDR3 DNA follows: TGTGCCAGCAGCCAACGCCGACAGGAAGAGACCCAGTACTTC. Translation gives CASSQRRQEETQYF.

This clonotype was seen repeatedly, ten times or more. The chain recombines TRBV24-1 with TRBJ2-3; the match to TRBD2 covers 8 bases. Per the germline V gene, CDR1 is KGHDR and CDR2 is SFDVKD. The CDR3 runs to 13 residues. Germline trimming cut 10 bases from V and 2 bases from J; bases unmatched to any gene: 4. The CDR3 nucleotides read TGTGCCACGAGCGGGGGACACACAGATACGCAGTATTTT. Translation gives CATSGGHTDTQYF.

This clonotype was detected a few times. Since a much larger clone is just one base distant, this may be a read error. This chain connects TRBV2 to TRBJ2-1; 8 bases are shared with TRBD1. The germline V gene encodes CDR1 SNHLY and CDR2 FYNNEI. The CDR3 contains 13 residues. V dropped 8 bases and J dropped 12; count of bases not matched to a gene: 12. CDR3: CASGDNKGTGQFF. CDR3 nucleotides: TGTGCCAGCGGGGACAATAAGGGGACAGGGCAGTTCTTC.

This clonotype was seen only once. V is TRBV4-1 and J is TRBJ2-7, with 10 bases identical to TRBD2. CDR1 is MGHRA and CDR2 is YSYEKL in the germline V gene. Unmatched junction bases numbered 4, after V lost 0 bases and J lost 2 bases. The length of the CDR3 is 16 residues. CDR3 bases: TGCGCCAGCAGCCAAGAGCGGCTAGCGGGGGCCTACGAGCAGTACTTC. Translating it yields CASSQERLAGAYEQYF.

With regard to this clonotype: Its ends do not fully match the called genes, so a read error is possible. This CDR3 is CASSLAGRNQETQYF. Here the CDR3 DNA reads TGTGCCAGCAGCTTGGCGGGGAGGAACCAAGAGACCCAGTACTTC. The rearrangement links TRBV5-1 to TRBJ2-5, with D perhaps matching TRBD2 (6 bases). Germline V gene sequence: CDR1 SGHRS, CDR2 YFSETQ. CDR3 length: 15 residues.

This clonotype was detected many times. V is TRBV2 and J is TRBJ2-5; possibly TRBD1 for D (6 bases). Germline CDR1 reads SNHLY; CDR2 reads FYNNEI. The CDR3 covers 15 residues. Trimming left V 7 bases short and J 5 bases short, with 20 bases between. The CDR3, as DNA: TGTGCCAGCATCTCCGGACAGACCCACGGGGAGACCCAGTACTTC. Its translation: CASISGQTHGETQYF.

Ten or more counts support this clonotype. The chain is built from TRBV4-2 and TRBJ2-2; 7 positions agree with TRBD1. The CDR3 runs to 13 residues. CDR1 and CDR2 from the germline V gene are LGHNA and YNFKEQ. V shed 9 bases, J shed 1 base, and the junction held 2 bases outside the gene matches. The CDR3 region has the DNA TGTGCCAGTAGGACAGGGAACACCGGGGAGCTGTTTTTT. Its translation is CASRTGNTGELFF.

This clonotype showed up many times. This rearrangement joins TRBV7-9 to TRBJ2-1, with 12 bases aligning to TRBD2. Germline assignment: CDR1 SEHNR and CDR2 FQNEAQ (reference sequence). CDR3 size: 17 residues. The junction had 20 bases not matched to a gene; V was cut back by 11 bases and J by 9 bases. CDR3 sequence (DNA): TGTGCCGCGATCAGGTCGGCTAGCGGGGGGGCCGGTGGTGAGCAGTTCTTC. Protein sequence: CAAIRSASGGAGGEQFF.

On this clonotype: This may stem from a read error, because a much larger clone lies one nucleotide away. This sequence joins TRBV7-2 and TRBJ1-4; 7 positions match TRBD1. The junction had 5 bases not matched to a gene; V was cut back by 5 bases and J by 5 bases. Per germline, CDR1 SGHTA and CDR2 FQGNSA. The CDR3 spans 14 residues. CDR3 nucleotides: TGTGCCAGCAGCCGAGGGGGCGAGAATGAAAAACTGTTTTTT. Residues: CASSRGGENEKLFF.

Concerning this clonotype itself: A much larger clone differs by one base, so this may be a read error. This sequence joins TRBV27 and TRBJ2-7; maybe TRBD2 (6 bases). The germline V gene encodes CDR1 MNHEY and CDR2 SMNVEV (reference sequence). CDR3 length: 15 amino acids. CDR3 in DNA: TGTGCCGGCAGTTTTAGCGGCAGACCTCCCTACGAGCAGTACTTC. Translated, it gives CAGSFSGRPPYEQYF.

The gene calls are TRBV7-2 and TRBJ2-4; 8 bases are a match to TRBD2. J was trimmed by 0 bases and V by 4 bases; bases with no gene match: 11. CDR3 size: 18 residues. Germline CDR1 is SGHTA and CDR2 is FQGNSA. This chain's CDR3 is CASSSEVIAGRAKNIQYF. DNA of the CDR3: TGTGCCAGCAGCTCAGAGGTAATAGCGGGGAGAGCCAAAAACATTCAGTACTTC.

Only a few counts were recorded for this clonotype. The CDR3 is CASSHMTGNTEAFF. The CDR3, as DNA: TGCGCCAGCAGCCATATGACGGGGAACACTGAAGCTTTCTTT. This chain connects TRBV5-1 to TRBJ1-1; D call uncertain. Per the germline V gene, CDR1 is SGHRS and CDR2 is YFSETQ. Trimming pared 4 bases from V and 1 base from J, leaving 11 bases between. This CDR3 has 14 amino acids.

This rearrangement joins TRBV7-8 to TRBJ1-5; a possible D gene is TRBD1 (6 bases). V lost 1 base to trimming and J lost 3 bases, with 22 bases between them. The CDR3 contains 19 residues. Germline CDR1 SGHVS, CDR2 FQNEAQ. For the CDR3, the DNA is TGTGCCAGCAGCTTAGGAAGGTTGACGAGGGGGGCTCCCAATCAGCCCCAGCATTTT. Protein: CASSLGRLTRGAPNQPQHF.

This chain joins TRBV20-1 and TRBJ1-1; weak D call: TRBD1 (5 bases). The CDR3 sequence is 13 residues long. V was cut by 3 bases and J by 1 base, with 9 bases left in between. Germline V gives CDR1 DFQATT, CDR2 SNEGSKA (reference sequence). CDR3 bases: TGCAGTGCTAGTTGGCAGGGGAACACTGAAGCTTTCTTT. Its protein product is CSASWQGNTEAFF.

Worth noting for this clonotype: Being one base from a much bigger clone, this may be a read error. The chain couples TRBV5-1 to TRBJ2-5; D not resolved. Germline values: CDR1 SGHRS, CDR2 YFSETQ. The CDR3 sequence is 15 residues long. The V gene lost 1 base and the J gene lost 3 bases, with 13 bases spanning the gap. The CDR3 loop reads CASSLLRERKETQYF. The DNA of the CDR3 is TGCGCCAGCAGCTTGCTGAGAGAGAGAAAAGAGACCCAGTACTTC.

Turning to this clonotype: A much larger clone differs by one base, so this may be a read error. The J gene is TRBJ2-1, the V gene TRBV5-1; D might be TRBD1 (6 bases). The end of the DNA is better explained by TRBJ2-7, so the J call may be wrong. Germline lookup yields CDR1 SGHRS and CDR2 YFSETQ. The length of the CDR3 is 15 residues. The CDR3 here is CASSLAGQNYNEQYF. CDR3 in DNA: TGCGCCAGCAGCTTGGCAGGACAGAACTACAATGAGCAGTACTTC.

This clonotype was observed a few times. V usage is TRBV30 and J usage is TRBJ2-7; D is ambiguous. The CDR3 sequence is 11 residues long. The V and J ends lost 3 bases and 3 bases respectively, with 6 bases between them. Germline CDR1 GTSNPN, CDR2 SVGIG (reference sequence). For the CDR3, the DNA is TGTGCCTGGAGCGCTAACTACGAGCAGTACTTC. Residues: CAWSANYEQYF.

For this clonotype: A much larger clonotype is one base distant, so this may be a read error. The gene calls are TRBV20-1 and TRBJ1-6; D not resolved. With 2 bases removed from V and 9 bases from J, the gap between germline ends came to 17 bases. This CDR3 contains 15 residues. Germline V lookup: CDR1 DFQATT, CDR2 SNEGSKA (reference sequence). For the CDR3, the DNA is TGCAGTGCTAGACAATCGGGCAGAAATAGTTCACCCCTCCACTTT. Residues: CSARQSGRNSSPLHF.